The rows below give T cell receptor beta chains drawn from one sample of a study of spatial heterogeneity in lung cancer. One entry per CDR3 protein, called by TCRdb with MiXCR from the 5' RACE reads. The sample holds about 38,000 distinct CDR3 sequences, roughly 5.5% seen once. The sequencing used PBMCs, collected at surgery. The source is a female donor with early-stage non-small cell lung cancer. Each CDR3 is given with its conserved first and last residue. D genes are given only for firm matches. For some rows the clone size is stated as once, few or many, or as a class when expanded; others skip it.

abundance	d_gene	j_gene	v_gene	CDR3aa	CDR3nt
few	NA	TRBJ2-5	TRBV5-4	CASSLKGGETQYF	TGTGCCAGCAGCTTGAAAGGGGGAGAGACCCAGTACTTC
few	NA	TRBJ2-5	TRBV19	CASSISLVSETQYF	TGTGCCAGTAGTATTTCACTAGTCAGTGAGACCCAGTACTTC
few	TRBD2	TRBJ2-3	TRBV18	CASSPWGLAETDTQYF	TGTGCCAGCTCACCATGGGGACTAGCGGAGACAGATACGCAGTATTTT
many	TRBD2	TRBJ2-7	TRBV20-1	CSASLAGRTYEQYF	TGCAGTGCTAGCCTAGCGGGGCGCACCTACGAGCAGTACTTC
many	TRBD2	TRBJ2-5	TRBV28	CASSPLGLRGGRYQETQYF	TGTGCCAGCAGCCCCCTTGGACTACGCGGGGGGCGATACCAAGAGACCCAGTACTTC
many	NA	TRBJ1-3	TRBV28	CASSHLDTGNTIYF	TGTGCCAGCAGTCACCTTGACACTGGAAACACCATATATTTT
NA	NA	TRBJ2-1	TRBV5-5	CASSLAGRSRFF	TGTGCCAGCAGCTTGGCCGGGCGTAGTCGGTTCTTC
NA	NA	TRBJ1-1	TRBV3-1	CASSQDRRALVLTEAFF	TGTGCCAGCAGCCAAGATCGTAGGGCCCTCGTCTTGACTGAAGCTTTCTTT
few	NA	TRBJ2-3	TRBV6-1	CASGRPTDTQYF	TGTGCCAGCGGCAGGCCCACAGATACGCAGTATTTT
few	TRBD2	TRBJ2-2	TRBV7-2	CASSLVGTSGTAGELFF	TGTGCCAGCAGCTTAGTGGGGACTAGTGGGACCGCCGGGGAGCTGTTTTTT
many	NA	TRBJ1-6	TRBV7-9	CASTPGRANSPLHF	TGTGCCAGCACCCCTGGTAGGGCGAATTCACCCCTCCACTTT
many	NA	TRBJ1-5	TRBV2	CASSVAALVNQPQHF	TGTGCCAGCAGTGTGGCAGCCCTAGTCAATCAGCCCCAGCATTTT
few	NA	TRBJ2-7	TRBV2	CASSELAVSSYEQYF	TGTGCCAGCAGTGAATTGGCGGTTAGCTCCTACGAGCAGTACTTC
many	TRBD1	TRBJ1-1	TRBV28	CASSGQGRTEAFF	TGTGCCAGCAGCGGACAGGGCCGTACTGAAGCTTTCTTT
many	TRBD2	TRBJ2-1	TRBV6-2/TRBV6-3	CASSYSPTSVNEQFF	TGTGCCAGCAGTTACAGCCCGACTAGCGTCAATGAGCAGTTCTTC
NA	TRBD2	TRBJ2-1	TRBV3-1	CASSRLSGGNNEQFF	TGTGCCAGCAGCCGCCTTAGCGGGGGGAACAATGAGCAGTTCTTC
many	NA	TRBJ2-3	TRBV28	CASSRGAIPPF	TGTGCCAGCAGTCGGGGGGCGATTCCCCCCTTT
few	NA	TRBJ2-5	TRBV9	CASSVDPPGSIVETQYF	TGTGCCAGCAGCGTAGATCCTCCGGGGAGCATTGTTGAGACCCAGTACTTC
many	TRBD1	TRBJ1-2	TRBV5-6	CASSLQGAPYGYTF	TGTGCCAGCAGCTTGCAGGGGGCCCCCTATGGCTACACCTTC
few	NA	TRBJ1-5	TRBV2	CASRGGPGQPQHF	TGTGCCAGCCGGGGGGGGCCTGGTCAGCCCCAGCATTTT
many	NA	TRBJ1-1	TRBV11-2	CASSFGIRGGEAFF	TGTGCCAGCAGCTTCGGGATTAGGGGCGGGGAAGCTTTCTTT
many	NA	TRBJ2-5	TRBV9	CASSLNQETQYF	TGTGCCAGCAGCCTCAACCAAGAGACCCAGTACTTC
few	TRBD1	TRBJ1-5	TRBV4-2	CASSQEGQDGQPQHF	TGTGCCAGCAGCCAAGAGGGACAGGATGGTCAGCCCCAGCATTTT
many	NA	TRBJ1-2	TRBV12-3/TRBV12-4	CASSARRLYGYTF	TGTGCCAGCAGTGCCAGGCGCCTCTATGGCTACACCTTC
few	NA	TRBJ2-4	TRBV3-1	CAAGSQNIQYF	TGTGCCGCGGGGAGCCAAAACATTCAGTACTTC
many	NA	TRBJ2-7	TRBV28	CASKPTRRRTYEQYF	TGTGCCAGCAAACCAACACGAAGGAGAACCTACGAGCAGTACTTC
NA	TRBD1	TRBJ1-2	TRBV9	CASSRDAGTGYGYTF	TGTGCCAGCAGCAGAGACGCCGGGACAGGGTATGGCTACACCTTC
many	TRBD2	TRBJ2-1	TRBV6-5	CASRLAGGNEQFF	TGTGCCAGCAGACTAGCGGGGGGGAATGAGCAGTTCTTC
many	TRBD1	TRBJ1-4	TRBV6-2/TRBV6-3	CASSYRRQGATNEKLFF	TGTGCCAGCAGTTACCGGCGACAGGGGGCGACTAATGAAAAACTGTTTTTT
many	TRBD1	TRBJ2-7	TRBV5-6	CASSLAPDRESSYEQYF	TGTGCCAGCAGCCTCGCTCCGGACAGGGAAAGCTCCTACGAGCAGTACTTC
many	NA	TRBJ2-5	TRBV28	CASSSGPETQYF	TGTGCCAGCAGTTCAGGCCCAGAGACCCAGTACTTC